The clone carrying this T cell receptor beta chain was seen just once. What it binds is unknown. Germline V gives CDR1 SNHLY, CDR2 FYNNEI. The CDR3 runs 12 residues. V shed 5 bases, J shed 6 bases, and the junction held 0 bases outside the gene matches. Clones were read by immunoSEQ multiplex PCR, and TCRdb kept only the in-frame ones, dropping some. The table records about 2.1 million clones, just under 95% of them present only once. The data belong to a study of shared clonotypes between healthy human individuals. Across the whole study: The plates for each donor numbered three CD4 naive, three CD4 memory, two CD8 naive and one CD8 memory. Whole-study results and caveats: A handful of donors shared about 5% of their naive CD4 clonotypes. Memory subsets generally showed lower estimated richness than naive subsets.

Positive CCR7 selection of CD45RO-negative cells yielded the naive CD8 cells, and terminally differentiated effector memory CD45RA+ cells were excluded. The study drew all its donors from Caucasian adults living in Nashville, Tennessee. The TCR originated in a man younger than 30 in good health. Some clones in this sample may be carry-over from other donors' samples. The rearrangement joins TRBV2 to TRBJ2-2; 7 nucleotides line up with TRBD1. The sample consisted of naive CD8+ T cells from PBMCs. CDR3 in amino acids: CASSQGAGELFF. CDR3 DNA sequence: TGTGCCAGCAGTCAGGGGGCCGGGGAGCTGTTTTTT. Using reference TRBV2 and TRBJ2-2 for the parts outside the CDR3, the full variable domain is EPEVTQTPSHQVTQMGQEVILRCVPISNHLYFYWYRQILGQKVEFLVSFYNNEISEKSEIFDDQFSVERPDGSNFTLKIRSTKLEDSAMYFCASSQGAGELFFGEGSRLTVL.